This T cell receptor beta chain originates from a study of identical twins (dated by TCRdb to 2016 to 2017). Concerning the study at large: To test whether fetal clonotypes persist, the study used deep sequencing on TCR alpha and beta repertoires from monozygotic twins, unrelated adults of various ages, and cord blood. Replicate twin experiments were performed at different times using different library preparation protocols to rule out contamination. The investigation overall reported the following: In beta out-of-frame sequences, excess twin sharing was weaker, because having fewer shared sequences lowered the signal-to-noise ratio. Compared with coincidental sharing between unrelated individuals, out-of-frame TCR alpha sequences shared between twins had an excess of sequences with low generation probability. Invariant T cells such as MAIT and iNKT could partly confound zero-insertion analyses, although diverse VJ usage argued against such confounding for most clonotypes. Abundant cord blood beta clonotypes had fewer insertions, young adult naive repertoires showed a similar but weaker trend, and memory repertoires showed no such trend. In monozygotic twins, recombination models systematically underestimated out-of-frame TCR alpha sharing, but the models matched the sharing seen between unrelated individuals. Conclusions relied on cross-sectional statistical analysis, since the same donors could not be followed over many years.

V is reduced by 6 bases and J by 4 bases, leaving a spacing of 18 bases between them. The germline V gene (reference sequence) specifies DFQATT as CDR1 and SNEGSKA as CDR2. Reading from cysteine to phenylalanine, the CDR3 counts 14 amino acids. Only CDR3 DNA remains: 42 bases, in frame from the first base. All donors were healthy Caucasians. Three pairs of female monozygotic twins, all aged roughly 18 to 29 years, were included in the twin cohort. Positive isolation kits from Invitrogen were used to isolate CD4+ and CD8+ T cell populations. The library was produced with 5' RACE. Instrument on record: Illumina HiSeq 2000. Template switching introduced a universal primer binding site; the final cDNA contained a unique molecular identifier, enabling accurate counting of TCR cDNA molecules. Specific primers in the conserved constant-segment region were used to synthesize first-strand cDNA for TCR alpha and beta chains. To control for contamination, every cDNA library was double barcoded, receiving both a SMART-Mk sample barcode and Illumina barcodes. TruSeq adapter sequences and Illumina sample barcodes were added in two successive PCR steps. Sequencing of the TCR alpha and beta cDNA libraries was done on the Illumina HiSeq platform using custom primers. In the source study's methods: MiGEC processed the raw reads to extract unique molecular identifiers, while MiXCR was used to determine the CDR3 positions. Recombination models were inferred per individual with the repgenHMM and IGoR tools using an EM algorithm. Shared clonotype analysis was performed with the tcR package in R, normalizing sharing by the product of cloneset sizes. To study raw recombination free of thymic and clonal selection effects, out-of-frame nonproductive sequences were analyzed. Through fastp at Q25 and MiXCR, TCRdb rebuilt clones from the public reads, retaining in-frame beta chains. One record per CDR3 amino acid sequence lists the most common genes and DNA. V and J calls and clone size were set by TCRdb, not the authors. In this sample the table shows around 530,000 distinct CDR3 sequences, roughly 15% of which occur a single time. The top ten clones comprise roughly 0.42% of the sample.

This clonotype has more than one count but fewer than ten. Its antigen remains unidentified. The input lacks base qualities; no much larger clone sits a single base away. The same data also contributed to another study, on yellow fever vaccine responses in identical twins. As that second study puts it: According to the authors, in identical twins the way T cells responded to vaccination appeared partly convergent and partly personalized. In the study, vaccine-responding T cell clones were precisely tracked in identical twins.

The chain is made from TRBV20-1 and TRBJ1-1, and perhaps TRBD1 as D gene, on 5 matching bases. The sample taken for sequencing was CD4+ T cells sorted from blood. The clonotype comes from a woman between 18 and 29 years old in good health. The CDR3 reads CSATPFAGGTEAFF. The nucleotides read TGCAGTGCCACCCCGTTCGCGGGGGGCACTGAAGCTTTCTTT.